One and the same sample provided the 15 T cell receptor beta chains below, sequenced in a study of T cells in localized non-small cell lung cancer. Measured with immunoSEQ multiplex PCR; TCRdb has only the in-frame clones, and not every one. This table has over 25,000 clones, 92% appearing once. The sequencing used peripheral blood, collected before any cancer treatment. The receptors originated from a female donor over 55 with stage I lung adenocarcinoma.

V is TRBV18 and J is TRBJ2-3; 9 bases map to TRBD2. V was clipped by 4 bases and J by 1 base; unmatched bases: 0. Germline-derived CDR1 and CDR2 are KGHSH and LQKENI. The CDR3 is 14 residues long. The CDR3 DNA sequence: TGTGCCAGCTCACTAGCGGGGGGCACAGATACGCAGTATTTT. Its translation is CASSLAGGTDTQYF.

V gene TRBV7-7 combines with J gene TRBJ2-5; D call uncertain. The germline gives CDR1 SSHAT, CDR2 FNYEAQ (reference sequence). The CDR3 covers 16 residues. The germline V and J ends were trimmed by 5 bases and 5 bases, with 21 bases remaining between them. CDR3 protein: CASSPRVDTVGETQYF. CDR3 DNA sequence: TGTGCCAGCAGCCCCCGTGTAGATACCGTAGGCGAGACCCAGTACTTC.

This clone was found once. V usage is TRBV30 and J usage is TRBJ1-2, with D unclear. The V end lost 2 bases, the J end lost 8 bases, and 21 bases lay between the germline ends. From germline, CDR1 is GTSNPN and CDR2 SVGIG (reference sequence). There are 15 residues in the CDR3. CDR3 sequence reads: CAWSPLVSRVGGYTF. CDR3 nucleotide sequence: TGTGCCTGGAGTCCCCTTGTAAGTAGGGTCGGCGGCTACACCTTC.

J is TRBJ2-1 and V is TRBV28; tentative D call: TRBD2 (7 bases). The germline V and J ends were trimmed by 5 bases and 1 base, with 12 bases remaining between them. This CDR3 contains 15 residues. The germline V gene has CDR1 MDHEN and CDR2 SYDVKM. Written as DNA, the CDR3 is TGTGCCAGCAGTGTGGGAGGGGGGTCCTACAATGAGCAGTTCTTC. Encoded protein: CASSVGGGSYNEQFF.

The chain has TRBV18 and TRBJ1-6; 10 bases match TRBD1. Germline-derived CDR1 and CDR2 are KGHSH and LQKENI. The CDR3 covers 14 residues. V lost 6 bases to trimming and J lost 8 bases; unmatched junction nucleotides: 4. In nucleotides, the CDR3 is TGTGCCAGCTCGCGGGACAGGGGTGATTCACCCCTCCACTTT. Translating gives CASSRDRGDSPLHF. Full variable domain (rest looked up from reference TRBV18 and TRBJ1-6): NAGVMQNPRHLVRRRGQEARLRCSPMKGHSHVYWYRQLPEEGLKFMVYLQKENIIDESGMPKERFSAEFPKEGPSILRIQQVVRGDSAAYFCASSRDRGDSPLHFGNGTRLTVT.

This chain uses TRBV29-1 with TRBJ2-7; 9 positions match TRBD1. This CDR3 spans 14 amino acids. V lost 2 bases and J lost 7; bases outside the gene matches: 9. Germline-derived CDR1 and CDR2 are SQVTM and ANQGSEA. CDR3 nucleotide sequence: TGCAGCGTTGAACCCGGGACAGGGCGGAGGGAGCAGTACTTC. Its protein product is CSVEPGTGRREQYF.

The chain combines TRBV19 with TRBJ2-4; D gene unclear. Germline loops: CDR1 LNHDA, CDR2 SQIVND (reference sequence). The CDR3 length is 15 residues. V was pared by 1 base and J by 0 bases, with 7 bases between. CDR3 DNA sequence: TGTGCCAGTAGTATAGTGGAGCCAGCCAAAAACATTCAGTACTTC. Amino acid sequence: CASSIVEPAKNIQYF.

Remarks on this clone: The junction shows a germline mismatch at one end, possibly a read error. The chain has TRBV7-2 and TRBJ1-3; 7 positions agree with TRBD1. The CDR3 is 17 residues long. Germline CDR1 SGHTA, CDR2 FQGNSA. The CDR3 spells CASSLDNRGSTGNTIYF. The CDR3 DNA sequence: TGCGCCAGCAGCCTAGATAACAGGGGATCTACTGGAAACACCATATATTTT.

This chain joins TRBV5-7 and TRBJ1-4; D gene ambiguous. Being an ORF, TRBV5-7 has a function that is uncertain. The CDR3 consists of 16 residues. V was pared by 2 bases and J by 5 bases, with 16 bases between. This CDR3 is CASSFFGPSSNEKLFF. For the CDR3, the DNA is TGTGCCAGCAGCTTCTTTGGACCCAGCTCAAATGAAAAACTGTTTTTT.

CDR3 amino acids: CASSESYNEQFF. CDR3 DNA sequence: TGTGCCAGCAGTGAATCCTACAATGAGCAGTTCTTC. The chain uses TRBV6-1 and TRBJ2-1, with D unclear. This CDR3 has 12 residues. Germline CDR1 MNHNS, CDR2 SASEGT. The ends were cut back, 2 bases at V and 1 base at J, with 0 bases in the middle.

The chain joins TRBV6-5 to TRBJ2-1; 9 bases match TRBD2. The CDR3 is 15 residues long. CDR1 is MNHEY and CDR2 is SVGAGI in the germline V gene. After removal of 8 bases from V and 4 bases from J, the junction contained 9 bases not matched to a gene. The CDR3 loop is CASGTSSGVYNEQFF. The CDR3 region has the DNA TGTGCCAGCGGAACCTCTAGCGGGGTGTACAATGAGCAGTTCTTC.

This clone was seen just once. As DNA, the CDR3 is TGCAGCGGAGTTCGGGGACAAGAGACCCAGTACTTC. This encodes CSGVRGQETQYF. This chain uses TRBV29-1 with TRBJ2-5, with TRBD2 as a possible D gene (5 bases). V was trimmed by 7 bases and J by 2 bases, leaving 11 bases between them. The germline CDR1 and CDR2 sequences are SQVTM and ANQGSEA. The CDR3 totals 12 residues.

The chain recombines TRBV19 with TRBJ2-2; 8 bases match TRBD2. V lost 4 bases, J lost 2 bases, and 3 bases stayed unmatched. Germline V CDR1 and CDR2: LNHDA, SQIVND (reference sequence). The CDR3 contains 15 residues. The CDR3 DNA reads TGTGCCAGTAGTAACGGGGGGGCCAACACCGGGGAGCTGTTTTTT. Translated, it gives CASSNGGANTGELFF.

The chain links TRBV5-6 to TRBJ2-3; 11 bases align to TRBD1. Losses at the gene ends were 2 bases for V and 6 bases for J; bases not matched to a gene: 5. The germline CDR1 and CDR2 sequences are SGHDT and YYEEEE. The CDR3 runs to 15 residues. CDR3 sequence reads: CASSLPGQGVDTQYF. CDR3 sequence (DNA): TGTGCCAGCAGCTTACCGGGACAGGGGGTGGATACGCAGTATTTT. The full variable domain, its missing parts supplied by reference TRBV5-6 and TRBJ2-3, is DAGVTQSPTHLIKTRGQQVTLRCSPKSGHDTVSWYQQALGQGPQFIFQYYEEEERQRGNFPDRFSGHQFPNYSSELNVNALLLGDSALYLCASSLPGQGVDTQYFGPGTRLTVL.

J is TRBJ1-2 and V is TRBV27; D is unclear. Germline assignment: CDR1 MNHEY and CDR2 SMNVEV (reference sequence). V was cut by 3 bases and J by 5 bases, with 13 bases left in between. This CDR3 contains 14 residues. Here the CDR3 DNA reads TGTGCCAGCAGTTTGAACCCTTCAACATATGGCTACACCTTC. Translating it yields CASSLNPSTYGYTF.